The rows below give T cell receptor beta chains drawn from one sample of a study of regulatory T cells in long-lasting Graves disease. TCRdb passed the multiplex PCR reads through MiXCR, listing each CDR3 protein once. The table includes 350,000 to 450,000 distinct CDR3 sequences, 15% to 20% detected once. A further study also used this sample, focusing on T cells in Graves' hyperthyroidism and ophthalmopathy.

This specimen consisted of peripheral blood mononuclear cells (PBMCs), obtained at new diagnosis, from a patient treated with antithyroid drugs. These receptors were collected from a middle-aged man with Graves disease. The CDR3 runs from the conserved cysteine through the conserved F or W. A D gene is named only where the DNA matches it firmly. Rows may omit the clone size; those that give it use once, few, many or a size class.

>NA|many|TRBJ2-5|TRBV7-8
CASSHRRTQETQYF
TGTGCCAGCAGCCACCGACGGACTCAAGAGACCCAGTACTTC
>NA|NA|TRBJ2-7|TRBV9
CASSEGGTEQYF
TGTGCCAGCAGCGAGGGGGGTACCGAGCAGTACTTC
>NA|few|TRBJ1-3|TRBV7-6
CASSPLAGASGNTIYF
TGTGCCAGCAGCCCGCTTGCCGGCGCCTCTGGAAACACCATATATTTT
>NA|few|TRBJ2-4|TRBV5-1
CASSLVGYENIQYF
TGCGCCAGCAGCTTGGTGGGGTACGAAAACATTCAGTACTTC
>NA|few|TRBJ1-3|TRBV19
CASGTTGNTIYF
TGTGCCAGTGGGACAACTGGAAACACCATATATTTT
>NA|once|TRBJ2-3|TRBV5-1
CASSFDRSTDTQYF
TGTGCCAGCAGTTTCGACAGGAGCACAGATACGCAGTATTTT
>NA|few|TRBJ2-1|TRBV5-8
CASSLPGTSNEQFF
TGTGCCAGCAGCTTACCCGGGACGTCAAATGAGCAGTTCTTC
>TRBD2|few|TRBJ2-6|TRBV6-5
CASSYSAGGASGANVLTF
TGTGCCAGCAGTTATAGCGCGGGGGGAGCGTCTGGGGCCAACGTCCTGACTTTC
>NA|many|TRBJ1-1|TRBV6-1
CASRRLVGTNTEAFF
TGTGCCAGCAGACGATTGGTCGGAACGAACACTGAAGCTTTCTTT
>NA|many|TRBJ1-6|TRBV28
CASSFPQGNSPLHF
TGTGCCAGCAGCTTCCCACAGGGTAATTCACCCCTCCACTTT
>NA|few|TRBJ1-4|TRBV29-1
CSVRTDYDNEKLFF
TGCAGCGTCCGGACAGACTACGATAATGAAAAACTGTTTTTT
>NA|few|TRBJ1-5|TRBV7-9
CASSLGGTSGQPQHF
TGTGCCAGCAGCTTAGGGGGAACGTCTGGACAGCCCCAGCATTTT
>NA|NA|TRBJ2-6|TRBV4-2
CASKVDSGANVLTF
TGTGCCAGCAAAGTAGACTCTGGGGCCAACGTCCTGACTTTC
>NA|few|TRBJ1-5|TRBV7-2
CASSARNQPQHF
TGTGCCAGCAGCGCCCGCAATCAGCCCCAGCATTTT
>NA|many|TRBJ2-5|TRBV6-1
CASSARSSRETQYF
TGTGCCAGCAGTGCGCGAAGTAGTCGAGAGACCCAGTACTTC
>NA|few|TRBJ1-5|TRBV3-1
CASSQEYSNQPQHF
TGTGCCAGCAGCCAGGAGTATAGCAATCAGCCCCAGCATTTT
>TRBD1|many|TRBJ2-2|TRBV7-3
CASSPGQGTGELFF
TGTGCCAGCAGTCCGGGACAGGGGACCGGGGAGCTGTTTTTT
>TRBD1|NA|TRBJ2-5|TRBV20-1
CSARDFGTGATETQYF
TGCAGTGCTAGAGATTTCGGGACAGGGGCAACGGAGACCCAGTACTTC
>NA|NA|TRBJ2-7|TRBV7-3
CASSFSGGYELYF
TGTGCCAGCAGCTTTTCGGGCGGATACGAGCTGTACTTC
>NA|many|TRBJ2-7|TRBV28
CASSLRLQQYF
TGTGCCAGCAGTTTGAGATTACAGCAGTACTTC
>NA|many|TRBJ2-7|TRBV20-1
CSARDRTVPTEQYF
TGCAGTGCTAGAGACCGGACAGTTCCTACGGAGCAGTACTTC
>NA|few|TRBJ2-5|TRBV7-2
CASSLRLAEETQYF
TGTGCCAGCAGCTTAAGGTTAGCGGAAGAGACCCAGTACTTC
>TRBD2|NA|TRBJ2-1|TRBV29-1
CSVMGGTSSYNEQFF
TGCAGCGTTATGGGGGGGACGAGCTCCTACAATGAGCAGTTCTTC
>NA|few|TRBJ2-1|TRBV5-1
CASSLDLWGTDEQFF
TGCGCCAGCAGCCTGGATCTGTGGGGGACCGATGAGCAGTTCTTC
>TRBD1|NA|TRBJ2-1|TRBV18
CASSPPGQGVNEQFF
TGTGCCAGCTCACCACCGGGCCAGGGGGTAAATGAGCAGTTCTTC
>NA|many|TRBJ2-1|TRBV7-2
CASSLFANEQFF
TGTGCCAGCAGCTTATTCGCGAATGAGCAGTTCTTC
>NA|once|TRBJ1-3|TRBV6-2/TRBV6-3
CAISDSSTGNTIYF
TGTGCCATCAGTGACAGTTCTACAGGAAACACCATATATTTT
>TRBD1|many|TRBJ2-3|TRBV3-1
CASTPTGMGTDTQYF
TGTGCCAGCACCCCGACAGGGATGGGCACAGATACGCAGTATTTT